Listed here is a single T cell receptor (beta chain). Its antigen target is currently unknown. No qualities accompany the bases; no much larger clone lies one base away. The trim is 4 bases for V and 2 bases for J, with a gap of 11 bases between the germline ends. The CDR3 runs 14 amino acids, cysteine and phenylalanine included. The DNA shown is the 42-base CDR3, in frame from base 1. CDR1 and CDR2 (SNHLY, FYNNEI) derive from the germline V gene. These data belong to a study of lymphopenia after photon versus proton radiotherapy (dated 2019 in TCRdb). Context from the whole study: Photon and proton radiation therapy were compared by the study for their immunological effects in patients with gastrointestinal tumors who developed high-grade lymphopenia. The study aimed to characterize how the two radiation modalities differ in their impact on the immune system. The 15 to 25 patients in the cohort had gastrointestinal tumors, were treated with either photon or proton therapy, and subsequently developed lymphopenia. Overall study outcomes, separate from this receptor: The authors looked at the survival association only in patients who died, and they framed better survival with proton therapy as a possibility rather than a demonstrated result. During treatment, patients who received photon therapy lost naive T cells and TCR diversity and gained effector/memory populations, whereas patients who received proton therapy remained relatively stable. Once the lymphocyte count had reached its nadir, the repertoires of photon-treated patients showed oligoclonal expansion, particularly of CD8+ Temra cells, and this expansion drove the decline in diversity. Across the cohort, an inverse correlation was found between a larger post-nadir drop in TCR diversity and overall survival time among patients who died.

Receptors were amplified or captured by the immunoSEQ multiplex PCR assay. T cell repertoires were profiled by deep sequencing of rearranged TCR beta loci, alongside multiparametric flow cytometry. TCRdb limited this immuneACCESS table to in-frame rearrangements with V and J called. A share of clones is missing; checked studies link under half to unresolved V genes, and the rest is unexplained. The sample contains around 63,000 clones, 86% of them found a single time. The ten largest clones add up to about 2% of the sample. The rearranged segments are TRBV2 and TRBJ2-5, with TRBD2 perhaps the D gene, on 5 matching bases. The TCR originated in a man in his forties with gastric cancer. The material was peripheral blood, obtained from a patient treated with photon-based radiotherapy. The nucleotide sequence is given as TGTGCCAGCAGTGCCGGGGTCGGGCAAGAGACCCAGTACTTC. This is translated as CASSAGVGQETQYF. Outside the CDR3, residues come from the reference TRBV2 and TRBJ2-5 proteins, so the full variable domain is: EPEVTQTPSHQVTQMGQEVILRCVPISNHLYFYWYRQILGQKVEFLVSFYNNEISEKSEIFDDQFSVERPDGSNFTLKIRSTKLEDSAMYFCASSAGVGQETQYFGPGTRLLVL.